This TCR beta chain was sequenced during a study of T cell repertoires in ileal Crohn's disease. Study summary: Patients had a median roughly 8-year disease duration, and roughly 32% were active smokers.

With 4 bases removed from V and 6 bases from J, the gap between germline ends came to 12 bases. Looked up from germline, CDR1 is LNHDA and CDR2 is SQIVND (reference sequence). This CDR3 spans 13 amino acids. Produced via immunoSEQ multiplex PCR; TCRdb's table is partial and in-frame only. Altogether 3,000 to 3,500 clones are present, approximately 78% being singletons, with the ten largest covering about 2.5%. Before sorting, lamina propria lymphocytes were separated from surgical specimens by density gradient. This receptor was identified in an adult with Crohn's disease. The chain recombines TRBV19 with TRBJ1-2; D is perhaps TRBD1 (6 bases). Specimen: CD4+ T cells sorted from the ileum. The CDR3 DNA reads as TGTGCCAGTAGTAGTCAGGGGAGAGATGGCTACACCTTC. Translating gives CASSSQGRDGYTF. Based on the CDR3 plus reference TRBV19 and TRBJ1-2, the full variable domain is DGGITQSPKYLFRKEGQNVTLSCEQNLNHDAMYWYRQDPGQGLRLIYYSQIVNDFQKGDIAEGYSVSREKKESFPLTVTSAQKNPTAFYLCASSSQGRDGYTFGSGTRLTVV.